The subject of this entry is one T cell receptor beta chain. The source of the sample is a study of blood T cell repertoires in COVID-19. The wider study: COVID-19 samples, acute and convalescent, were from the United States, Italy and Spain. PBMCs, B-cell-depleted T cells, or T cells were the source of the cDNA or gDNA that made up the material.

The CDR3 runs to 18 residues. Per the germline V gene, CDR1 is ENHRY and CDR2 is SYGVKD. Trimming at V came to 0 bases and at J to 2 bases, leaving 10 bases not matched to a gene. How the authors handled the data: How many nucleated cells were present was estimated from reference gene primer amplification. Sequenced by immunoSEQ multiplex PCR; TCRdb stores in-frame clones only, minus some. That table gives V, J and clone size, and the DNA gave D and trimming. The sample comprises about 60,000 clones, approximately 91% of which are singletons, and roughly 3.9% rests with the top ten. The genes are TRBV10-3 and TRBJ2-1; 7 bases agree with TRBD1. Material for sequencing was peripheral blood. This clonotype originated in a man in his 70s with acute or convalescent COVID-19. As DNA, the CDR3 is TGTGCCATCAGTGAGTCGTCACCAGTGGGACAGCCCTACAATGAGCAGTTCTTC. Encoded protein: CAISESSPVGQPYNEQFF.